This TCR beta chain was recorded in a study of technical replicates of blood from four donors. This clone is labeled as medium-sized. V lost 0 bases and J 4 bases, leaving 9 bases between the germline ends. Germline CDR1 LGHNA, CDR2 YSLEER. The CDR3 is 14 residues long. The assay was immunoSEQ multiplex PCR, and TCRdb's table has in-frame clones only and misses some. Of 55,000 to 65,000 clones in the sample, less than 90% were seen once. This TCR was recovered from a human donor in good health. Some clones in this sample may be carry-over from other donors' samples. V is TRBV4-3 and J is TRBJ1-1; D not certain. The sequencing input was PBMCs. CDR3 sequence (DNA): TGCGCCAGCAGCCAAGATCGGGGAATCACTGAAGCTTTCTTT. Protein: CASSQDRGITEAFF.